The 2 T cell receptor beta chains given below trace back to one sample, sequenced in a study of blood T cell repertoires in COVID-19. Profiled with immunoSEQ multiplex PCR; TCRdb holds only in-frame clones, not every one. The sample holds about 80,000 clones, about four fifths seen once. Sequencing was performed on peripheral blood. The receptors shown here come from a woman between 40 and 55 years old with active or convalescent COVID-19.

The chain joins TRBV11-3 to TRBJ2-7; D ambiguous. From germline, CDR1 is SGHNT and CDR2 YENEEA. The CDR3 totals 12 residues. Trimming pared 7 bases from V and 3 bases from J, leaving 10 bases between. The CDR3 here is CASNTGSYEQYF. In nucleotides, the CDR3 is TGTGCCAGCAACACGGGTAGCTACGAGCAGTACTTC.

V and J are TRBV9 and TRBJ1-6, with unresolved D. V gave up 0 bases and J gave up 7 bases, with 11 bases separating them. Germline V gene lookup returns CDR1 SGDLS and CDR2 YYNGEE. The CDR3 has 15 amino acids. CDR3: CASSVEGRWNSPLHF. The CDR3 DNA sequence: TGTGCCAGCAGCGTAGAAGGGAGGTGGAATTCACCCCTCCACTTT.